This TCR beta chain was identified during a study of cytomegalovirus exposure and HLA in healthy donors. V lost 4 bases and J 0 bases, leaving 7 bases between the germline ends. Germline CDR1 and CDR2: LGHNA and YNFKEQ. The CDR3 extends over 14 amino acids. Overall study findings and caveats: A later analysis reportedly found fewer N-insertions in an Asian-associated ancestry cluster than the roughly 700-donor mean.

Concerning this clone: The antigen remains unidentified.

The study ran its PCR with 60 Vbeta and 13 Jbeta primers. Only in-frame clones appear in the TCRdb table, and some are missing; sequencing was by immunoSEQ multiplex PCR. The sample includes roughly 170,000 clones, over 65% seen only once; the top ten take about 0.8%. Material for sequencing was PBMCs. The receptor comes from a female donor in good health and CMV-seronegative. The V call is TRBV4-2, the J call TRBJ1-3; D unresolved. CDR3 coding DNA: TGTGCCAGCAGCCGTCGCGCCTCTGGAAACACCATATATTTT. Protein product: CASSRRASGNTIYF.